These T cell receptor beta chains were read from a single sample in a study of blood T cells in healthy people across ages. TCRdb re-called the 5' RACE reads with MiXCR, one entry per CDR3 protein. The sample contains more than 550,000 distinct CDR3 sequences, 20% to 25% of which appear only once. Material: blood. These receptors all stem from a man aged 65-85 years in good health. The CDR3 runs from the conserved cysteine through the conserved F or W. Fields, in order: D gene, J gene, clone size, V gene, CDR3 protein, CDR3 DNA. A D gene is named only where the DNA matches it firmly. Not all rows give a size; the values are once, few, many and, for expanded clones, a class.

NA,TRBJ2-3,NA,TRBV25-1,CASSESAAGDTQYF,TGTGCCAGCAGTGAATCAGCTGCGGGAGATACGCAGTATTTT
NA,TRBJ2-1,few,TRBV28,CASSPRQVNNEQFF,TGTGCCAGCAGTCCTAGGCAAGTCAACAATGAGCAGTTCTTC
NA,TRBJ1-2,NA,TRBV24-1,CTTSDPALAEDYGYTF,TGTACCACCAGTGATCCTGCACTAGCGGAGGACTATGGCTACACCTTC
NA,TRBJ1-5,few,TRBV6-1,CAGSGASLNQPQHF,TGTGCCGGCAGTGGGGCATCCCTAAATCAGCCCCAGCATTTT
TRBD1,TRBJ1-5,few,TRBV6-5,CASSKTRGNQPQHF,TGTGCCAGCAGTAAGACCAGGGGGAACCAGCCCCAGCATTTT
NA,TRBJ2-3,NA,TRBV12-5,CASGPGRFDTQYF,TGTGCTAGTGGCCCCGGGCGGTTTGATACGCAGTATTTT
NA,TRBJ1-1,NA,TRBV9,CASSVVDLNTEAFF,TGTGCCAGCAGCGTAGTGGACCTGAACACTGAAGCTTTCTTT
NA,TRBJ1-2,few,TRBV24-1,CATSEGQVGYTF,TGTGCCACCAGTGAAGGGCAGGTCGGCTACACCTTC
TRBD1,TRBJ2-7,NA,TRBV12-3/TRBV12-4,CASTPPGQPYEQYF,TGTGCCAGCACCCCTCCGGGACAGCCCTACGAGCAGTACTTC
TRBD2,TRBJ2-1,few,TRBV10-2,CASNRLAALYNEQFF,TGCGCCAGCAATAGACTAGCGGCCCTCTACAATGAGCAGTTCTTC
NA,TRBJ2-5,NA,TRBV12-3/TRBV12-4,CASSLLFSGETQYF,TGTGCCAGCAGTTTATTATTTAGCGGAGAGACCCAGTACTTC
NA,TRBJ2-2,NA,TRBV7-2,CASSRGRGANTGELFF,TGTGCCAGCAGTCGTGGCAGGGGAGCGAACACCGGGGAGCTGTTTTTT